The source of this T cell receptor beta chain is a study of cytomegalovirus exposure and HLA in healthy donors. The donors were members of the roughly 120-subject validation cohort (separate from the approximately 650-subject first cohort). Some clones are missing from TCRdb's copy, which holds only in-frame ones; the method was immunoSEQ multiplex PCR. This table holds around 99,000 clones, roughly 90% found once. CDR1 and CDR2 (germline): MDHEN, SYDVKM. The CDR3 runs to 13 residues. The trim removed 3 bases at V and 6 bases at J, leaving 4 bases unmatched. The chain employs TRBV28 and TRBJ1-1; 7 bases map to TRBD1. Material for sequencing was PBMCs. The TCR sequence derives from a woman aged 18 to 35 in good health and CMV-seronegative. CDR3 in DNA: TGTGCCAGCAGTTTCGGACAGGTCCCTGAAGCTTTCTTT. This codes for CASSFGQVPEAFF.